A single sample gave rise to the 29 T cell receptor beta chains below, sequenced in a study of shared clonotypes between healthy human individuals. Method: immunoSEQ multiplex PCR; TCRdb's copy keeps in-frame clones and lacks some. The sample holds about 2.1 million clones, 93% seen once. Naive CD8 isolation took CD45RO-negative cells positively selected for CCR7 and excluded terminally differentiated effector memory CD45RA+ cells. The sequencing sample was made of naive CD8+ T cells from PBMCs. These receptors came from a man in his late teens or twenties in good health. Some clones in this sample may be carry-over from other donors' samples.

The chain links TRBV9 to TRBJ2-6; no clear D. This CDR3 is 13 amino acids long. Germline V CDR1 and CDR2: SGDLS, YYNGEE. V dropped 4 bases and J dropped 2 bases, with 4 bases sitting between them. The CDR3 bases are TGTGCCAGCAGCCCCGCTGGGGCCAACGTCCTGACTTTC. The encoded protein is CASSPAGANVLTF.

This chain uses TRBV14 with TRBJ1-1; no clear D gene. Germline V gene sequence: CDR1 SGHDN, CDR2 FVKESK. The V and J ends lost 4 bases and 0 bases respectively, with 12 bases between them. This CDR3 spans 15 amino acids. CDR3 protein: CASSPLVGMNTEAFF. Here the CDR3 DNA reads TGTGCCAGCAGCCCATTGGTAGGGATGAACACTGAAGCTTTCTTT. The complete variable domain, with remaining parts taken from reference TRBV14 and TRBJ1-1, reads EAGVTQFPSHSVIEKGQTVTLRCDPISGHDNLYWYRRVMGKEIKFLLHFVKESKQDESGMPNNRFLAERTGGTYSTLKVQPAELEDSGVYFCASSPLVGMNTEAFFGQGTRLTVV.

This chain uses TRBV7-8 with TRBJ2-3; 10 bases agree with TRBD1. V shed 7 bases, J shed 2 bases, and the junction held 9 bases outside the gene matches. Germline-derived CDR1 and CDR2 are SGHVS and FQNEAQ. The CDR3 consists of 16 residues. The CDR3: CASTARTGGTTDTQYF. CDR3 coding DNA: TGTGCCAGCACCGCGAGGACAGGGGGGACCACAGATACGCAGTATTTT.

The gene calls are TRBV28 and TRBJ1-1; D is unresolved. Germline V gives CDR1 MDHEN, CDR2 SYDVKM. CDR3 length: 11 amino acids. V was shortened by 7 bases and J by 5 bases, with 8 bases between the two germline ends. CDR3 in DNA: TGTGCCAGCACCCTGGGGACTGAAGCTTTCTTT. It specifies CASTLGTEAFF.

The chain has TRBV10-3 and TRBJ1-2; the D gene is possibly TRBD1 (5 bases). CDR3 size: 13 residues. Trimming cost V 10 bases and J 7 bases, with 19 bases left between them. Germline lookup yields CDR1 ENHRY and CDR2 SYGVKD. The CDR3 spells CATLGAGSPGYTF. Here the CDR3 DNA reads TGTGCCACACTCGGGGCAGGGTCACCTGGCTACACCTTC.

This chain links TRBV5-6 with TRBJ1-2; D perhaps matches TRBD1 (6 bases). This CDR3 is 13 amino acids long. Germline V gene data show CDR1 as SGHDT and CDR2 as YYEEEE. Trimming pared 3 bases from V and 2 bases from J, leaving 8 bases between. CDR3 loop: CASSSGTNYGYTF. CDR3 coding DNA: TGTGCCAGCAGCTCCGGGACAAACTATGGCTACACCTTC.

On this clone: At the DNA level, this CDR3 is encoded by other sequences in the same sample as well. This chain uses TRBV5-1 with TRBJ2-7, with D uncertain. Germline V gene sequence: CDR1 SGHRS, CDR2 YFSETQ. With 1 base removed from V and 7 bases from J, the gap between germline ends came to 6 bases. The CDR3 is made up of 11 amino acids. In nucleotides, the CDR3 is TGCGCCAGCAGCTTGCTGGGTGAGCAGTACTTC. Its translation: CASSLLGEQYF.

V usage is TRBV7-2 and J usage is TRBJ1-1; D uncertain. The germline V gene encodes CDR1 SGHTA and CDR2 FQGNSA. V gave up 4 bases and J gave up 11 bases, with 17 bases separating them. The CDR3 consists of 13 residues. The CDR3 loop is CASSWTTPYEAFF. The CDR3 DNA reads TGTGCCAGCAGCTGGACCACCCCATATGAGGCTTTCTTT.

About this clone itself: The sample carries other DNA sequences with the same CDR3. The CDR3 here is CASSLGGSNYEQYF. The CDR3 DNA reads TGTGCCAGCAGCTTGGGCGGGAGTAACTACGAGCAGTACTTC. V and J are TRBV5-6 and TRBJ2-7; 7 bases agree with TRBD2. J gave up 3 bases and V 0 bases, and 3 bases lay outside the gene matches. This CDR3 is 14 amino acids long. Germline CDR1 reads SGHDT; CDR2 reads YYEEEE.

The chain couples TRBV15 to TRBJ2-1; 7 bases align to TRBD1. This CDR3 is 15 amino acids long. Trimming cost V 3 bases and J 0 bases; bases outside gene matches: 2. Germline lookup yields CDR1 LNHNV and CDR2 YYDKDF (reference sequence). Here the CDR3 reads CATSSRQGSYNEQFF. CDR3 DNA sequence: TGTGCCACCAGCAGCAGACAGGGCTCCTACAATGAGCAGTTCTTC. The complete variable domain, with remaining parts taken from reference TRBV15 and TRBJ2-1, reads DAMVIQNPRYQVTQFGKPVTLSCSQTLNHNVMYWYQQKSSQAPKLLFHYYDKDFNNEADTPDNFQSRRPNTSFCFLDIRSPGLGDTAMYLCATSSRQGSYNEQFFGPGTRLTVL.

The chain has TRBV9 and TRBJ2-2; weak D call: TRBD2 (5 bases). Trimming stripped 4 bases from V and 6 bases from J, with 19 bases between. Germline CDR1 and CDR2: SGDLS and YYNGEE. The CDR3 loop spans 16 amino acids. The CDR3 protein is CASSRGPAGSAGELFF. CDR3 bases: TGTGCCAGCAGCCGCGGGCCCGCGGGTTCAGCCGGGGAGCTGTTTTTT.

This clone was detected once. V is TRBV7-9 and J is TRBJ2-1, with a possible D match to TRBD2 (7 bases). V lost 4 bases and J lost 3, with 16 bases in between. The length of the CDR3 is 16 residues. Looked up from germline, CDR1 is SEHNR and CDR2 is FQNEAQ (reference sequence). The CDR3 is CASSSRGGMVYNEQFF. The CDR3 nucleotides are TGTGCCAGCAGCTCCAGGGGAGGGATGGTCTACAATGAGCAGTTCTTC.

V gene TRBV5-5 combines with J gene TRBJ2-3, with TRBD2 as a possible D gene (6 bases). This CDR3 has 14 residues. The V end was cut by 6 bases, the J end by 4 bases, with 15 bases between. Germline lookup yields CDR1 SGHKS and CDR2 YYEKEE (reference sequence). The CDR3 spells CASNYNRLADTQYF. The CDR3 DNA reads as TGTGCCAGCAACTATAATAGACTAGCAGATACGCAGTATTTT.

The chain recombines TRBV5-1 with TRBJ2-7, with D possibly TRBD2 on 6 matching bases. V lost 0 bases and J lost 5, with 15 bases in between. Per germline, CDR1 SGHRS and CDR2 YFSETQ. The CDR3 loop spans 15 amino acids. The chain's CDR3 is CASSLGTTALDEQYF. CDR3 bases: TGCGCCAGCAGCTTGGGGACTACCGCTCTGGACGAGCAGTACTTC.

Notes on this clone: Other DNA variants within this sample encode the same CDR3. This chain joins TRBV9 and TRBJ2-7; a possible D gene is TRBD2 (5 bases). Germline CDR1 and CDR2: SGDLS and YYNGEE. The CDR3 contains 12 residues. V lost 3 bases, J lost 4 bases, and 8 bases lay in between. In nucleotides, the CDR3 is TGTGCCAGCAGCGGGACTTCTTACGAGCAGTACTTC. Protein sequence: CASSGTSYEQYF.

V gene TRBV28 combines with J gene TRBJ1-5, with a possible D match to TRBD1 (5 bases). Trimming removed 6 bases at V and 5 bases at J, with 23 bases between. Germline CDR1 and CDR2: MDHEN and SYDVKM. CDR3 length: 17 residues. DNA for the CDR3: TGTGCCAGCAGCCTCCGGGGGTTGAGGGGCGGCGATCAGCCCCAGCATTTT. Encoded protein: CASSLRGLRGGDQPQHF.

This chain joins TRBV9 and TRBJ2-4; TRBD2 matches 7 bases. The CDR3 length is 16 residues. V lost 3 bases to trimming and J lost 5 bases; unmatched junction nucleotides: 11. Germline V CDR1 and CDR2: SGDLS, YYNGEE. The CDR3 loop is CASSGPYGGRENIQYF. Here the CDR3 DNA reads TGTGCCAGCAGCGGGCCCTATGGTGGGAGGGAAAACATTCAGTACTTC.

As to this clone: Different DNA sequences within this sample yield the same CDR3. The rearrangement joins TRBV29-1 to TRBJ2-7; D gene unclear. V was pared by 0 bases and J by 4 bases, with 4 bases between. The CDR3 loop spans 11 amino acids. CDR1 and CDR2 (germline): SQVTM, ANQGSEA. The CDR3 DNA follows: TGCAGCGTTGAAGATTCATACGAGCAGTACTTC. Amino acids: CSVEDSYEQYF.

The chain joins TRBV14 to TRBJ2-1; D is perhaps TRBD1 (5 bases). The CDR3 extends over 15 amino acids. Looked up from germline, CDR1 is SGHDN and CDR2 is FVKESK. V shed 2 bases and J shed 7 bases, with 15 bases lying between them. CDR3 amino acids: CASSQPRVFGNEQFF. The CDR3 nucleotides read TGTGCCAGCAGCCAACCCAGGGTCTTTGGGAATGAGCAGTTCTTC.

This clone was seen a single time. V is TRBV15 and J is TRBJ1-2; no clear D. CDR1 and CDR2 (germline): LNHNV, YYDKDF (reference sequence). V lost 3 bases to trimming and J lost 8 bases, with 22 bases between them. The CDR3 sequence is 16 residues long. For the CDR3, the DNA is TGTGCCACCAGCAGGGGGATGGACGAAGAACTATACGGCTACACCTTC. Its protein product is CATSRGMDEELYGYTF.

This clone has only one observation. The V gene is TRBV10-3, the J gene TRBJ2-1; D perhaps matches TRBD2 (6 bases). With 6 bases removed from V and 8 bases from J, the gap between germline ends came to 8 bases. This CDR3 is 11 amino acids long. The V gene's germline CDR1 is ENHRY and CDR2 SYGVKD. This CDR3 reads CAISASDEQFF. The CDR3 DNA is TGTGCCATCAGCGCTAGCGATGAGCAGTTCTTC.

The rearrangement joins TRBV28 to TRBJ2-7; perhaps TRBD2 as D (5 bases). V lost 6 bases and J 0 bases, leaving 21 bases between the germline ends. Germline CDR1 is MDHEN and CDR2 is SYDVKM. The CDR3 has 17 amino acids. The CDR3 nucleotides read TGTGCCAGCAGCAATAACAGACGCCGACTAAGCTCCTACGAGCAGTACTTC. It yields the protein CASSNNRRRLSSYEQYF.

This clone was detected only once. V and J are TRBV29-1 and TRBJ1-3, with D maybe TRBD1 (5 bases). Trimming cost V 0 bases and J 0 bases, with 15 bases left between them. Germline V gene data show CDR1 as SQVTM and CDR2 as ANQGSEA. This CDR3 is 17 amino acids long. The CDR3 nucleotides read TGCAGCGTTGAAGATCTTGGGGCCAGGATCTCTGGAAACACCATATATTTT. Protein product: CSVEDLGARISGNTIYF.

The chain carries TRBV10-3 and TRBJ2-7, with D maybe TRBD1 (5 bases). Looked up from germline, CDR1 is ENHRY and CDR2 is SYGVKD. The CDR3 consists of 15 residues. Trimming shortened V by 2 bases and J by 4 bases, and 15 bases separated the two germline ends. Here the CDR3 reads CAISELGRVEYEQYF. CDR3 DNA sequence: TGTGCCATCAGTGAGCTCGGCAGGGTGGAGTACGAGCAGTACTTC.

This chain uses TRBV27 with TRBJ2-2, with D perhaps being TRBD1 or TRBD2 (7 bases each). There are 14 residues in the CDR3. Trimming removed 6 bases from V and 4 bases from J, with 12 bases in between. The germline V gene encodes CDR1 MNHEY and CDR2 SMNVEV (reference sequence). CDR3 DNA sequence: TGTGCCAGCAGAGGCAGGGGGGGCACCGGGGAGCTGTTTTTT. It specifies CASRGRGGTGELFF.

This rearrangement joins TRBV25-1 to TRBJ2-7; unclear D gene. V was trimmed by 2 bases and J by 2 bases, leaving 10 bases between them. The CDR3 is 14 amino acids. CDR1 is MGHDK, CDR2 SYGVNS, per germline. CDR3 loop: CASSESRRAYEQYF. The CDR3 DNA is TGTGCCAGCAGTGAAAGTCGCCGGGCCTACGAGCAGTACTTC.

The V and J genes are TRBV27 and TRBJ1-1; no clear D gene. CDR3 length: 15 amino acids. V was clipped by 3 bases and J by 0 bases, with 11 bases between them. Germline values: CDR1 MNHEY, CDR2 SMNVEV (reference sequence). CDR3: CASSFLGSLNTEAFF. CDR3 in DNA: TGTGCCAGCAGTTTTTTGGGCAGCTTGAACACTGAAGCTTTCTTT.

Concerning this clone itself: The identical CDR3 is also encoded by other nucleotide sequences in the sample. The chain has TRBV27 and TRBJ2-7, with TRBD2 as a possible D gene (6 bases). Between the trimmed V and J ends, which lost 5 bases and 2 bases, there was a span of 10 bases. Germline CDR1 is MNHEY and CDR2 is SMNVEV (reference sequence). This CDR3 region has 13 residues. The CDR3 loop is CASSLGGTYEQYF. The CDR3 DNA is TGTGCCAGCAGTCTGGGGGGAACCTACGAGCAGTACTTC.

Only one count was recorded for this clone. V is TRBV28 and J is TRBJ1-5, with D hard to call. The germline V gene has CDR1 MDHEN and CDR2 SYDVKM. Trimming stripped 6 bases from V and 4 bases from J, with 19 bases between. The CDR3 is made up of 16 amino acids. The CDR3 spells CASRSIIVIGNQPQHF. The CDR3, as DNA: TGTGCCAGCAGATCGATCATCGTAATAGGAAATCAGCCCCAGCATTTT. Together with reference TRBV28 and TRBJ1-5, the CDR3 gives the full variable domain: DVKVTQSSRYLVKRTGEKVFLECVQDMDHENMFWYRQDPGLGLRLIYFSYDVKMKEKGDIPEGYSVSREKKERFSLILESASTNQTSMYLCASRSIIVIGNQPQHFGDGTRLSIL.